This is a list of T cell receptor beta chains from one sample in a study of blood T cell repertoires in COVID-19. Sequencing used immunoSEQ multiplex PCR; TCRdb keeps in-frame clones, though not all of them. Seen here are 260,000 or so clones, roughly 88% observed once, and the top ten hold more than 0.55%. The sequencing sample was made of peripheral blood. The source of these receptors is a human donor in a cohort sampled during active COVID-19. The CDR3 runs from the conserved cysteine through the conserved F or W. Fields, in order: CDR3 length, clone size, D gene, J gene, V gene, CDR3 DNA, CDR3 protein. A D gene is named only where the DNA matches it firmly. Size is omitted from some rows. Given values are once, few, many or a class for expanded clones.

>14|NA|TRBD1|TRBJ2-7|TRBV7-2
TGTGCCAGCAGCTCCCGACAGGGGTCCTACGAGCAGTACTTC
CASSSRQGSYEQYF
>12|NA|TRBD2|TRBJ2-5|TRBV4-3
TGCGCCAGCTCTGCGGGAGAGGAGACCCAGTACTTC
CASSAGEETQYF
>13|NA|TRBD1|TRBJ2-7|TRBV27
TGTGCCAGCCCCCCGGACAGGGACTACGAGCAGTACTTC
CASPPDRDYEQYF
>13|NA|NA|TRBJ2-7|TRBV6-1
TGTGCCAGCAGGGCGGGGAATCCCTACGAGCAGTACTTC
CASRAGNPYEQYF
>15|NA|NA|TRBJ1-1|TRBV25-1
TGTGCCAGCAGTGAATATGTTACAGGGAACACTGAAGCTTTCTTT
CASSEYVTGNTEAFF
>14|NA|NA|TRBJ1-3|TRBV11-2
TGTGCCAGCAGCTTAACTTCCTCTGGAAACACCATATATTTT
CASSLTSSGNTIYF
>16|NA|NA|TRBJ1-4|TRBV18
TGTGCCAGCTCACCACTCCGGACTGAAACTAATGAAAAACTGTTTTTT
CASSPLRTETNEKLFF
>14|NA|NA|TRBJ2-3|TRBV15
TGTGCCACCAGCAGAGGCGGGGAGGTGGGAACGCAGTATTTT
CATSRGGEVGTQYF
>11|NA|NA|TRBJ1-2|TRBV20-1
TGCAGTTCCTATTCCGGGGGGGGCTACACCTTC
CSSYSGGGYTF
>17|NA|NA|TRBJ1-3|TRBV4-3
TGCGCCAGCAGCCAAGTATACGGACTGTACTCTGGAAACACCATATATTTT
CASSQVYGLYSGNTIYF
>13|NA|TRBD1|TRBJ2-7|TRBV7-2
TGTGCCAGCAGCTTAGCTGGACAGGGGAGCAAATACTTC
CASSLAGQGSKYF
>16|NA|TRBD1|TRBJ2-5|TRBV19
TGTGCCAGTAGTATCAGACAGGGGGGCCTACACGAGACCCAGTACTTC
CASSIRQGGLHETQYF
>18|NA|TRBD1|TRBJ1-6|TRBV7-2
TGTGCCAGCAGCCCGAACCCGGGACAGCTGTTTTATAATTCACCCCTCCACTTT
CASSPNPGQLFYNSPLHF
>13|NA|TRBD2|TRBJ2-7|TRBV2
TGTGCCAGCAGGAGCGGGGGCCCCTACGAGCAGTACTTC
CASRSGGPYEQYF
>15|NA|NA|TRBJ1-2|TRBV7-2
TGTGCCAGCAGCTTAGGGGGGCAGCCTAACTATGGCTACACCTTC
CASSLGGQPNYGYTF
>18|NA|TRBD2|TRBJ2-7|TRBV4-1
TGCGCCAGCAGCCTAGGAGGTACCAGGACTAGCGGGGGGTACGAGCAGTACTTC
CASSLGGTRTSGGYEQYF
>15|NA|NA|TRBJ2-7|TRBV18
TGTGCCAGCTCACAGGGGACGGACAGCTCCTACGAGCAGTACTTC
CASSQGTDSSYEQYF
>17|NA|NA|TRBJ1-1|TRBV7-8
TGTGCCAGCAGCTTAGGGTGGGGCAGGCTATCGAACACTGAAGCTTTCTTT
CASSLGWGRLSNTEAFF
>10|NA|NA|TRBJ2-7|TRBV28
TGTGCCAGCAGTTTTAGCGAGCAGTACTTC
CASSFSEQYF
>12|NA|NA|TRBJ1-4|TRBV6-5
TGTGCCGTCGGGGGGGGGAATGAAAAACTGTTTTTT
CAVGGGNEKLFF
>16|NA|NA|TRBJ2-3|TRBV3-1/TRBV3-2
TGTGCCAGCAGCCCACCGGGATTAGTTCGCACAGATACGCAGTATTTT
CASSPPGLVRTDTQYF
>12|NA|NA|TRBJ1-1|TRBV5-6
TGTGCCAGCAGCTTGGCGAGGAATGAAGCTTTCTTT
CASSLARNEAFF
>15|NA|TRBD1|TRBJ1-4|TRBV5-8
TGTGCCAGCAGCCCAGGGACAGGGGGAAATGAAAAACTGTTTTTT
CASSPGTGGNEKLFF
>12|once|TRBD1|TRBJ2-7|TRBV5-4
TGTGCCAGCAGCTCGACAGGGTTGGAGCAGTACTTC
CASSSTGLEQYF
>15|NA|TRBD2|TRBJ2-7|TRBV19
TGTGCCAGTAGCCCTCGGACTAGCGGGAGTGGCGAGCAGTACTTC
CASSPRTSGSGEQYF
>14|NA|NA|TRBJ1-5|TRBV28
TGTGCCAGCAACGCGGCTTCTAGCAATCAGCCCCAGCATTTT
CASNAASSNQPQHF
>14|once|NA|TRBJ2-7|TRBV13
TGTGCCAGCAGCTTTGGCGGGTTTGCCTACGAGCAGTACTTC
CASSFGGFAYEQYF
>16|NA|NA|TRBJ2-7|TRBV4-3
TGCGCCAGCAGCCAAGAGGAGGGGGGGGGCTCCTACGAGCAGTACTTC
CASSQEEGGGSYEQYF
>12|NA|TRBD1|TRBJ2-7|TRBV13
TGTGCCAGCAGCTCGACAGGGTACGAGCAGTACTTC
CASSSTGYEQYF
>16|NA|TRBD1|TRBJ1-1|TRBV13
TGTGCCAGCAGCTTAGGGGGACAGGGGCTGAACACTGAAGCTTTCTTT
CASSLGGQGLNTEAFF
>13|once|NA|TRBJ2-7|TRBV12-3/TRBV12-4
TGTGCCAGCAGTTTGGGCGAGAGCTACGAGCAGTACTTC
CASSLGESYEQYF
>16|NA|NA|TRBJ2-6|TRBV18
TGTGCCAGCTCACCACCCGGGGGTGGTGGGGCCAACGTCCTGACTTTC
CASSPPGGGGANVLTF
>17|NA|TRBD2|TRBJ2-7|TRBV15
TGTGCCACCAGCAGGGGGGGAGGAGCGGGAGCGGCCTACGAGCAGTACTTC
CATSRGGGAGAAYEQYF
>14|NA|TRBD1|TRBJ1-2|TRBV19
TGTGCCAGTAGTATGTCGGACAGGGGTTGGGGCTACACCTTC
CASSMSDRGWGYTF
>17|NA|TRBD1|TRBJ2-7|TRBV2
TGTGCCAGCAGCTGGGAGTTCTTGGGACAGGGGCAAGACGAGCAGTACTTC
CASSWEFLGQGQDEQYF
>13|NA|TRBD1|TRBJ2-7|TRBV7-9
TGTGCCAGCAGCCAGGGACAGACCTACGAGCAGTACTTC
CASSQGQTYEQYF
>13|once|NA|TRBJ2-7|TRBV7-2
TGTGCCACCCAGGAGACAGGTTCGAACGAGCAGTACTTC
CATQETGSNEQYF
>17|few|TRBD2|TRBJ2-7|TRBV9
TGTGCCAGCAGCGTAGCCCCAGCGGGGGGGCAGGCCAACGAGCAGTACTTC
CASSVAPAGGQANEQYF
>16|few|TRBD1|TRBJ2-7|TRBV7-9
TGTGCCAGCAGCTTAGCGGACAGGGGAAGTAGGTACGAGCAGTACTTC
CASSLADRGSRYEQYF